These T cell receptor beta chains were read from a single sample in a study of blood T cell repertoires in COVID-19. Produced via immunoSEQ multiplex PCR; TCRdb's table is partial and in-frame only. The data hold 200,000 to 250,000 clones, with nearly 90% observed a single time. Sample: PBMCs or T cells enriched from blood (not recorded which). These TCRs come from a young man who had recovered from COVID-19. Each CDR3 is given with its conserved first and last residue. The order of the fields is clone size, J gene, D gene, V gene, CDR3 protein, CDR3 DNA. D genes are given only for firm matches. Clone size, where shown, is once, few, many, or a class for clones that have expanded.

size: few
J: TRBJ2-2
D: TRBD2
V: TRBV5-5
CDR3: CASSLWLAGLAGTGELFF
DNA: TGTGCCAGCAGCTTGTGGTTAGCCGGACTAGCGGGCACCGGGGAGCTGTTTTTT

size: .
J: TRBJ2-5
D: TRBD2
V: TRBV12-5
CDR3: CASGDAPGGQETQYF
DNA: TGTGCTAGTGGAGATGCCCCGGGAGGCCAAGAGACCCAGTACTTC

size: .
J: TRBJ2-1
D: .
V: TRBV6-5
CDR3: CASSPNEQFF
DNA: TGTGCCAGCAGCCCAAATGAGCAGTTCTTC

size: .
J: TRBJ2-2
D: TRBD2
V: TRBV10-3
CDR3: CAISESMLAANTGELFF
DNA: TGTGCCATCAGTGAAAGTATGCTAGCGGCGAACACCGGGGAGCTGTTTTTT

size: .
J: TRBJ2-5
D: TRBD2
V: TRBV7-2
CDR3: CASSFGGAGQETQYF
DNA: TGTGCCAGCAGCTTCGGGGGGGCGGGTCAAGAGACCCAGTACTTC

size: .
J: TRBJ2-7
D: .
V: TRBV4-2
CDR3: CASSQEAGYEQYF
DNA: TGTGCCAGCAGCCAAGAAGCAGGCTACGAGCAGTACTTC

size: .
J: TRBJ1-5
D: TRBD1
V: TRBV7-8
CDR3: CASSLQGEFSNQPQHF
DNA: TGTGCCAGCAGCTTACAGGGGGAATTTAGCAATCAGCCCCAGCATTTT

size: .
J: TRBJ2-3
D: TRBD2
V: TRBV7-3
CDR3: CASSLGPGLAGGTQYF
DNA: TGTGCCAGCAGCCTAGGACCGGGACTAGCGGGGGGTACGCAGTATTTT

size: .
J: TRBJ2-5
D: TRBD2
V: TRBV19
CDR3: CASSNQVAGGQETQYF
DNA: TGTGCCAGTAGTAACCAAGTAGCGGGGGGGCAGGAGACCCAGTACTTC

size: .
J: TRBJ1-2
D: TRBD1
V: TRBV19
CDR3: CASSSGQGLYGYTF
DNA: TGTGCCAGTAGTTCAGGACAGGGACTCTATGGCTACACCTTC

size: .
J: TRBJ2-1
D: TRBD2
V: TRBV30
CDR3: CAWSVRGGYNEQFF
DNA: TGTGCCTGGAGTGTACGGGGGGGATACAATGAGCAGTTCTTC

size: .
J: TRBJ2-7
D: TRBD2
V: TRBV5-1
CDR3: CASSLDRGVVQYF
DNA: TGCGCCAGCAGCTTGGACCGGGGGGTGGTGCAGTACTTC

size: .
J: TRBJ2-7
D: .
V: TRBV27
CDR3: CASSQNYESEQYF
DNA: TGTGCCAGCAGCCAGAACTATGAATCCGAGCAGTACTTC

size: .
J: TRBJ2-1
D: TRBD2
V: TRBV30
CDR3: CAWSLGTSGRDEQFF
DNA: TGTGCCTGGAGCCTGGGGACTAGCGGGAGGGATGAGCAGTTCTTC

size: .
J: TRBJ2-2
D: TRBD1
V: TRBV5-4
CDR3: CASSQRTGTINTGELFF
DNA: TGTGCCAGCAGCCAACGGACAGGGACAATAAACACCGGGGAGCTGTTTTTT

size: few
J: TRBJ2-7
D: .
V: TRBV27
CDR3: CASSSGTQYYEQYF
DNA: TGTGCCAGTTCCTCCGGGACTCAATACTACGAGCAGTACTTC

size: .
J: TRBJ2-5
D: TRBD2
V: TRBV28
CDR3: CASSLMGLAGRETQYF
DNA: TGTGCCAGCAGTTTGATGGGTCTAGCGGGAAGGGAGACCCAGTACTTC

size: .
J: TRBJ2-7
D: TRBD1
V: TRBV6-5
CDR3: CASSYGTGEYEQYF
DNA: TGTGCCAGCAGTTATGGGACAGGGGAGTACGAGCAGTACTTC

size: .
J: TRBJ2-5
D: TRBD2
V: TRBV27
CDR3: CASTTGRSPTQYF
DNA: TGTGCCAGCACCACCGGGAGGAGCCCTACCCAGTACTTC

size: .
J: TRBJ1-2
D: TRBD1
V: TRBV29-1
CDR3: CSVDGQGAFVKGYTF
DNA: TGCAGCGTTGACGGTCAGGGGGCGTTTGTGAAGGGCTACACCTTC

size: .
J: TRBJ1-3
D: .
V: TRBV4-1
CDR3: CASSEPEGRDTIYF
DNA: TGCGCCAGCAGCGAGCCTGAGGGCCGAGACACCATATATTTT

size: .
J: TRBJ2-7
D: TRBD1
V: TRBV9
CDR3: CASSVGDSSYEQYF
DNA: TGTGCCAGCAGCGTAGGGGACAGTTCCTACGAGCAGTACTTC

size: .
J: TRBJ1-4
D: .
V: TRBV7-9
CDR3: CASSLTVSTNEKLFF
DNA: TGTGCCAGCAGCTTAACGGTCTCAACTAATGAAAAACTGTTTTTT

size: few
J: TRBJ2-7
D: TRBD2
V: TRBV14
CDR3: CASSQGISGYEQYF
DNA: TGTGCCAGCAGCCAAGGTATTAGCGGGTACGAGCAGTACTTC

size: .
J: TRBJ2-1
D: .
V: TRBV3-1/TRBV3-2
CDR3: CASSQGGPGRVSDEQFF
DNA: TGTGCCAGCAGCCAGGGGGGTCCGGGACGTGTGTCGGATGAGCAGTTCTTC

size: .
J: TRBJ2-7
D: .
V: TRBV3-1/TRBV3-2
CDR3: CASSQAEGEQYF
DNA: TGTGCCAGCAGCCAAGCTGAGGGCGAGCAGTACTTC

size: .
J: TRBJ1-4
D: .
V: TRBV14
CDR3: CASSPWGGREKLFF
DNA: TGTGCCAGCAGCCCCTGGGGAGGGCGCGAAAAACTGTTTTTT

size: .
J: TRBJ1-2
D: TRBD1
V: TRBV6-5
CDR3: CASSLRDRGGYTF
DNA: TGTGCCAGCAGCCTCCGGGACAGGGGTGGCTACACCTTC

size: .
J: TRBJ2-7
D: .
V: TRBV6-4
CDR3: CASSASPGVYEQYF
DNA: TGTGCCAGCAGTGCGTCCCCCGGAGTCTACGAGCAGTACTTC

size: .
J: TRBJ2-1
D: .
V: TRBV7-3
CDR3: CASSGGTASYNEQFF
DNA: TGTGCCAGCAGCGGAGGGACAGCATCCTACAATGAGCAGTTCTTC

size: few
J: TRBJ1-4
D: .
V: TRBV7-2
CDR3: CASSLGGPLNEKLFF
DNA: TGTGCCAGCAGCTTAGGGGGCCCGCTAAATGAAAAACTGTTTTTT

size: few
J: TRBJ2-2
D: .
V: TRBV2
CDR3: CASTPDRTTGELFF
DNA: TGTGCCAGCACCCCCGACAGAACCACCGGGGAGCTGTTTTTT

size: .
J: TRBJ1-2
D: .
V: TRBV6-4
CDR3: CASSAGTGDGYTF
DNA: TGTGCCAGCAGTGCCGGGACTGGTGACGGCTACACCTTC

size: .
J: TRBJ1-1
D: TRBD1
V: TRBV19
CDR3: CASRQGVGVSDTEAFF
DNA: TGTGCCAGCAGACAGGGGGTCGGTGTATCGGACACTGAAGCTTTCTTT

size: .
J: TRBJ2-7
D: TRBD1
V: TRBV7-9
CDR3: CASSPRDRSSYEQYF
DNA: TGTGCCAGCAGCCCCCGGGACAGGAGCTCCTACGAGCAGTACTTC

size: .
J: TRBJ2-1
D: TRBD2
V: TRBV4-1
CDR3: CASSQTGTSGTNEQFF
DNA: TGCGCCAGCAGCCAAACCGGGACTAGCGGGACCAATGAGCAGTTCTTC

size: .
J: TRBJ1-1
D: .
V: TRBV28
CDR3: CASSLGATEAFF
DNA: TGTGCCAGCAGCCTAGGGGCCACTGAAGCTTTCTTT

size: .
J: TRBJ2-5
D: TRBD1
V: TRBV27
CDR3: CASSSHDRAETQYF
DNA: TGTGCCAGCAGTTCTCATGACAGGGCAGAGACCCAGTACTTC